This TCR beta chain came from a study of blood T cell repertoires in COVID-19. Study at large: Samples taken during acute and convalescent COVID-19 were collected in the United States, Italy and Spain. The cDNA or gDNA used as material had been derived from T cells, B-cell-depleted T cells, or PBMCs.

Enrollment of patients from Seattle took place during active infection, with longitudinal follow-up. In the authors' methods: How many nucleated cells were present was estimated from reference gene primer amplification. This table comes from immunoSEQ multiplex PCR, and its TCRdb copy is limited to in-frame clones, with some not included. For V, J and clone size, that table is used; D and trimming come from the DNA. The profile covers fewer than 300,000 clones, with approximately 91% appearing a single time and 2% to 2.5% taken by the ten largest. Sequencing was carried out using peripheral blood. The sequence was collected from a woman in her 30s with COVID-19, enrolled during active disease.

The chain's CDR3 is CASSLWQAGANVLTF. Here the CDR3 DNA reads TGTGCCAGCAGCTTGTGGCAGGCTGGGGCCAACGTCCTGACTTTC. The V and J genes are TRBV5-6 and TRBJ2-6; D remains ambiguous. Trimming stripped 1 base from V and 2 bases from J, with 7 bases between. Germline CDR1 is SGHDT and CDR2 is YYEEEE. The CDR3 sequence is 15 residues long.